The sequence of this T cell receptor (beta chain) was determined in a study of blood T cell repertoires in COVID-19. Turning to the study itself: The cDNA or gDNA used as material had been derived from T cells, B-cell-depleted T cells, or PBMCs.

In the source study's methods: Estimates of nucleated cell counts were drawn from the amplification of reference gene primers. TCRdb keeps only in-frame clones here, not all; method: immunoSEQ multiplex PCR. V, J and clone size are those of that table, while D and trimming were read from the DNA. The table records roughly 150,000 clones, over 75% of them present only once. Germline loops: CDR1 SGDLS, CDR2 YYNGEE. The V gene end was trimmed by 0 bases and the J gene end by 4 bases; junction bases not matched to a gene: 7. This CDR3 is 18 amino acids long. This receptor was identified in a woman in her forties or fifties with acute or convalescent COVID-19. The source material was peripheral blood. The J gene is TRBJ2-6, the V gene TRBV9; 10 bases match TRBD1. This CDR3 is CASSVAVGTGVGANVLTF. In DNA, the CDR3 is TGTGCCAGCAGCGTAGCTGTGGGGACAGGGGTCGGGGCCAACGTCCTGACTTTC.